The clone carrying this T cell receptor beta chain was observed a few times. What it binds is unknown. The data originate from a study of cytomegalovirus exposure and HLA in healthy donors. General study points: Listed as cytomegalovirus-associated were around 160 TCR beta chains. In a later analysis, TCR beta V- and J-gene trimming showed a link to a missense DCLRE1C variant. Further analysis, carried out later, found HLA-associated TCR beta chains more clonally expanded than equally common other chains.

There were likely unrecorded immune exposures, though donors were nominally healthy when sampled. A multiplex PCR was run with 60 Vbeta primers and 13 Jbeta primers. Measured with immunoSEQ multiplex PCR; TCRdb has only the in-frame clones, and not every one. Altogether about 55,000 clones are present, 77% being singletons, with the ten largest covering approximately 2.3%. The source of this sequence is a female donor in good health and CMV-seronegative. Sequences were obtained from PBMCs.

The CDR3 spells CASSYSGGANVLTF. In DNA, the CDR3 is TGTGCCAGCAGTTACTCCGGTGGGGCCAACGTCCTGACTTTC. The chain combines TRBV6-5 with TRBJ2-6, with no clear D. The CDR3 has 14 residues. Per germline, CDR1 MNHEY and CDR2 SVGAGI. The V gene lost 0 bases and the J gene lost 3 bases, with 3 bases spanning the gap.